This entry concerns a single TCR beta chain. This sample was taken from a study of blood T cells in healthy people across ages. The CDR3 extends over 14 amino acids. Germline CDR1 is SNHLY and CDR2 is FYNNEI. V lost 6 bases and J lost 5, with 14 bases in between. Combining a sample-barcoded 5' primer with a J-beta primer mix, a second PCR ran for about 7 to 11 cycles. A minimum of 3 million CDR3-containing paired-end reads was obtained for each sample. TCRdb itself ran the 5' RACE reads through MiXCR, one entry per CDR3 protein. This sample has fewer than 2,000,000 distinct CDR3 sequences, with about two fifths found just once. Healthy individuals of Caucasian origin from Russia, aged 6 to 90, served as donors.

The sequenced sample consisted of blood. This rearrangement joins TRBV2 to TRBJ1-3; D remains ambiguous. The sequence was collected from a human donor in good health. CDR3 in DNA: TGTGCCAGCAGCTTTACGAACAGACGAAACACCATATATTTT. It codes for CASSFTNRRNTIYF.